This T cell receptor beta chain derives from a study of preoperative IRX-2 immunotherapy in early breast cancer. Specified treatment: preoperative locoregional IRX-2 cytokine immunotherapy. Preoperative locoregional IRX-2 cytokine immunotherapy was tested in the phase Ib source study. Trimming cost V 8 bases and J 0 bases, with 4 bases left between them. The CDR3 runs 11 residues. Germline CDR1 is KGHSY and CDR2 is FQNENV. Libraries were prepared by immunoSEQ multiplex PCR; TCRdb keeps only in-frame clonotypes and omits some of them. Of roughly 5,300 clones in the sample, approximately 73% are singletons; the top ten hold about 14%.

The receptor comes from a human donor with breast cancer. The chain combines TRBV16 with TRBJ1-1, with D unclear. The source was tumor tissue, collected before IRX-2 immunotherapy. The CDR3 sequence: CASSLNTEAFF. The CDR3, as DNA: TGTGCCAGCTCTCTGAACACTGAAGCTTTCTTT. The full variable domain, in which reference TRBV16 and TRBJ1-1 provide the parts outside the CDR3, is GEEVAQTPKHLVRGEGQKAKLYCAPIKGHSYVFWYQQVLKNEFKFLISFQNENVFDETGMPKERFSAKCLPNSPCSLEIQATKLEDSAVYFCASSLNTEAFFGQGTRLTVV.